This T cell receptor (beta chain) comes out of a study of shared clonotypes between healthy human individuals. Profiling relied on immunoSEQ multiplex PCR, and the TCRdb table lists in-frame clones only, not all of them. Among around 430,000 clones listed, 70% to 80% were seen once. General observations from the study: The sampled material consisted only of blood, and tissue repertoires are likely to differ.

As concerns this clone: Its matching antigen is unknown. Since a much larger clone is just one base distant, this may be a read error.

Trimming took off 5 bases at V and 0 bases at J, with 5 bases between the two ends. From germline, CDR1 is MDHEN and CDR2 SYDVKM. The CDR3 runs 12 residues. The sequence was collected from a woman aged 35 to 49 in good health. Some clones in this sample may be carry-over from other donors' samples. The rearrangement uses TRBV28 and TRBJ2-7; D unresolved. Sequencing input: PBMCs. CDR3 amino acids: CASSRVSYEQYF. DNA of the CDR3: TGTGCCAGCAGTCGGGTCTCCTACGAGCAGTACTTC.